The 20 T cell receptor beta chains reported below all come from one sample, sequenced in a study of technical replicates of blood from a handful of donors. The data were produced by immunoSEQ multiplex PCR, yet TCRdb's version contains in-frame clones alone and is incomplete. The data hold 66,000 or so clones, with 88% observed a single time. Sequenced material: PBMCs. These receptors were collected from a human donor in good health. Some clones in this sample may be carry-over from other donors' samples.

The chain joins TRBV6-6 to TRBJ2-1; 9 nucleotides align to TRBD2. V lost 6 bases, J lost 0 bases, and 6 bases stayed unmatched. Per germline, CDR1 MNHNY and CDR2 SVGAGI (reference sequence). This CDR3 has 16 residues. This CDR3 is CASSPLAGRSYNEQFF. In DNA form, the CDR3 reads TGTGCCAGCAGCCCCCTAGCGGGACGCTCCTACAATGAGCAGTTCTTC.

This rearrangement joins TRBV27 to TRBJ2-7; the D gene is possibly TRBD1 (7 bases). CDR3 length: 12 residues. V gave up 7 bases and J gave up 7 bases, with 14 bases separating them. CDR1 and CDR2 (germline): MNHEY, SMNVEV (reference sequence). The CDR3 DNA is TGTGCCAGCAACGACAGGGCGGGGGAGCAGTACTTC. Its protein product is CASNDRAGEQYF.

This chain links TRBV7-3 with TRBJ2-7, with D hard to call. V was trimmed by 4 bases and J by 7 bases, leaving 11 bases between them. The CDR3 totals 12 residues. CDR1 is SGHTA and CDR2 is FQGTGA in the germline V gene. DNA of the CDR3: TGTGCCAGCAGCTCCGCGATCGGGGAGCAGTACTTC. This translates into CASSSAIGEQYF.

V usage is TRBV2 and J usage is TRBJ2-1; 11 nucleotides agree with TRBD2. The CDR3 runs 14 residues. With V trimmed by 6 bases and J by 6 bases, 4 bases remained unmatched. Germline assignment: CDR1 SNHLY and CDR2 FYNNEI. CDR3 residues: CASRRLAGSNEQFF. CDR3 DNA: TGTGCCAGCAGAAGACTAGCGGGAAGCAATGAGCAGTTCTTC.

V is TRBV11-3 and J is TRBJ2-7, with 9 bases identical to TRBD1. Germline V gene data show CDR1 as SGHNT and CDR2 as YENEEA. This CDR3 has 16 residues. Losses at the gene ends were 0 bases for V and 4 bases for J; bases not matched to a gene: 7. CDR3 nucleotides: TGTGCCAGCAGCTTAGATCTAGGACAGGGGTGGTACGAGCAGTACTTC. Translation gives CASSLDLGQGWYEQYF.

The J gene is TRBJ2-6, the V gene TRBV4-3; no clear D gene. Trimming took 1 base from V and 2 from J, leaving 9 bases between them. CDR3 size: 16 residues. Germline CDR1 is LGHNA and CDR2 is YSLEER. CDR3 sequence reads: CASSQAEFTGANVLTF. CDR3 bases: TGCGCCAGCAGCCAAGCTGAGTTTACTGGGGCCAACGTCCTGACTTTC.

CDR3 in amino acids: CASSTDRGYEQFF. The CDR3 coding sequence is TGTGCCAGTAGTACAGACAGGGGATATGAGCAGTTCTTC. This rearrangement joins TRBV19 to TRBJ2-1; 8 positions match TRBD1. The germline V gene has CDR1 LNHDA and CDR2 SQIVND (reference sequence). V dropped 4 bases and J dropped 8; count of bases not matched to a gene: 4. The CDR3 extends over 13 amino acids.

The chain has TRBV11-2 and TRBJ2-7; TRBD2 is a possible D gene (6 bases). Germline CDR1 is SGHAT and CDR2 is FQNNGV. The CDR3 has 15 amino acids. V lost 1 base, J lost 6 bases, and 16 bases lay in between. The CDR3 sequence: CASSLALGGVAEQYF. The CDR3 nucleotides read TGTGCCAGCAGCTTAGCTCTGGGGGGAGTCGCCGAGCAGTACTTC.

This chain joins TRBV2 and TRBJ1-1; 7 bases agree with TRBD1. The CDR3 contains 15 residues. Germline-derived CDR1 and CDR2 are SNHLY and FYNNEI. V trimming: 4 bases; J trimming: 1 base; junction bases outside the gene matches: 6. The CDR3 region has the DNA TGTGCCAGCAGTGGAGGGGGCAGGGCGAACACTGAAGCTTTCTTT. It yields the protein CASSGGGRANTEAFF.

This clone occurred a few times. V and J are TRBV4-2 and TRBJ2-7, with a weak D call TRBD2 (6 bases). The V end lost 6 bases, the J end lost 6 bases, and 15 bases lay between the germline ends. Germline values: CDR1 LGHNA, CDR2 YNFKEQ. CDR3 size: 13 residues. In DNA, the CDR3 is TGTGCCAGCAGTCCTGGAGGCGGGGCCGAGCAGTACTTC. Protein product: CASSPGGGAEQYF.

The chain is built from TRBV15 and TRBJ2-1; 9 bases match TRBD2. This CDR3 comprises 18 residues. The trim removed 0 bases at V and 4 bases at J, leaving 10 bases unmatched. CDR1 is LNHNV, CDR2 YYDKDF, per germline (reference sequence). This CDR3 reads CATSRDWGSGSVYNEQFF. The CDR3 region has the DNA TGTGCCACCAGCAGAGATTGGGGTAGCGGGAGTGTATACAATGAGCAGTTCTTC.

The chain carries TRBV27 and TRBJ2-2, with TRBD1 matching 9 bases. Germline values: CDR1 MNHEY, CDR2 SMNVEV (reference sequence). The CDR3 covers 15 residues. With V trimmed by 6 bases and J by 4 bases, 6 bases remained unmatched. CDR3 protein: CASSGTGFGTGELFF. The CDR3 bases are TGTGCCAGCAGCGGGACAGGGTTTGGCACCGGGGAGCTGTTTTTT.

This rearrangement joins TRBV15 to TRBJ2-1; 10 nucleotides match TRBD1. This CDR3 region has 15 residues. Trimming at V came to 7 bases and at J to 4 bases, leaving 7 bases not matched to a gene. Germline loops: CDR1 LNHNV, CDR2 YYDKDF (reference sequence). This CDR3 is CATTSSDRGYNEQFF. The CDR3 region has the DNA TGTGCCACCACCTCCTCGGACAGGGGGTACAATGAGCAGTTCTTC.

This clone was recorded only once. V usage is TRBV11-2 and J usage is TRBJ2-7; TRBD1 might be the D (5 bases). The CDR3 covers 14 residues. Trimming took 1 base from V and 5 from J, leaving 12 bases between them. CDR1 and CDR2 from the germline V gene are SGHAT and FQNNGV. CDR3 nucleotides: TGTGCCAGCAGCTTAGGGGCAGGGTTCGACGAGCAGTACTTC. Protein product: CASSLGAGFDEQYF.

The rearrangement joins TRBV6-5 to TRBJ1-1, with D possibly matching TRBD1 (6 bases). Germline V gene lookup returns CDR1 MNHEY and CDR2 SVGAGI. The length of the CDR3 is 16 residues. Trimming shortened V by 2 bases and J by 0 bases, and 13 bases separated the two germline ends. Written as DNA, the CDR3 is TGTGCCAGCAGTTACCGAGCGACAGGCATGAACACTGAAGCTTTCTTT. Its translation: CASSYRATGMNTEAFF.

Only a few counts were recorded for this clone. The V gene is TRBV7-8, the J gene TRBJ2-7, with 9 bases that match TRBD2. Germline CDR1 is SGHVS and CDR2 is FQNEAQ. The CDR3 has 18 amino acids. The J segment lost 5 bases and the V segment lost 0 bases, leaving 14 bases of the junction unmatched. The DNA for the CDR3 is TGTGCCAGCAGCTTAGCGGGGGGCGGGAGGGCCGTAAGAAACGAGCAGTACTTC. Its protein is CASSLAGGGRAVRNEQYF.

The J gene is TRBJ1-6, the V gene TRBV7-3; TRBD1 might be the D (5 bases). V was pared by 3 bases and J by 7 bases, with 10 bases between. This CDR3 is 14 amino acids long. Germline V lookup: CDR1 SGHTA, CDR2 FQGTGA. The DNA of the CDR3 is TGTGCCAGCAGCTTCGCAGGGCCAAATTCACCCCTCCACTTT. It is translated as CASSFAGPNSPLHF.

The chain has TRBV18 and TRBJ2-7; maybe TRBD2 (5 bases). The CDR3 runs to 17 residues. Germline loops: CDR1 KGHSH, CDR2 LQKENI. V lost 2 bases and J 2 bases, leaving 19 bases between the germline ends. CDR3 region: CASSPTFSQDYTYEQYF. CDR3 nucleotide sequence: TGTGCCAGCTCACCAACGTTCTCTCAAGACTACACCTACGAGCAGTACTTC.

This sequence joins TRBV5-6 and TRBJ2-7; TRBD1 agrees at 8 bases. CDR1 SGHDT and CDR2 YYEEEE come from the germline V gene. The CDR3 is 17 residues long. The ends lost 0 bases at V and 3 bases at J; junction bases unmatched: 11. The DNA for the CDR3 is TGTGCCAGCAGCTTGGGTCTTCGGGACAGGATGATCTACGAGCAGTACTTC. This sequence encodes CASSLGLRDRMIYEQYF.

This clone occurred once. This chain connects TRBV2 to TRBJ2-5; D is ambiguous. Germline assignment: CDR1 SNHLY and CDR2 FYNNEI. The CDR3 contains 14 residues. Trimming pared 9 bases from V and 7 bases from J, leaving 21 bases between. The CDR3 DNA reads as TGTGCCAGTTTCGAACTCGACACCACGAGGACCCAGTACTTC. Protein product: CASFELDTTRTQYF.